This T cell receptor (beta chain) comes out of a study of T cells in Graves' hyperthyroidism and ophthalmopathy. Study-wide results and limits: The majority of expanded thyroid clonotypes above 0.001 also appeared in blood. Ophthalmopathy got predicted by the model a median about six months before its onset.

Template material for amplifying TCR beta CDR3 regions consisted of RNA transcripts. HTBI primers drove first-round RT-PCR of the TCR CDR3. TCRdb used MiXCR to reprocess the multiplex PCR reads, holding one entry per CDR3 protein. In the table there are approximately 530,000 distinct CDR3 sequences, approximately 15% of which are singletons. As concerns this clonotype: Its antigen is not known.

Hyperthyroidism was newly diagnosed in patients aged 18 to 65 (duration under 2 months). Clinical symptoms, serum thyroxine and TRAb, thyroid ultrasound and orbital computed tomography were used for the diagnoses. This CDR3 region has 14 residues. Trimming stripped 8 bases from V and 8 bases from J, with 20 bases between. J is TRBJ2-3 and V is TRBV12-3 or TRBV12-4, with D perhaps assigned TRBD1 or TRBD2 (5 bases each). Sequencing was done on a sample of blood. This clonotype was sampled from a woman under 30 with Graves' hyperthyroidism. CDR3: CASAYRDLSGTQYF. The CDR3 DNA sequence: TGTGCCAGCGCCTACCGGGACCTTTCGGGTACGCAGTATTTT.